The clone carrying this T cell receptor beta chain was picked up a small number of times. Its antigen is still unknown. These data come from a study of Graves' ophthalmopathy and Graves' hyperthyroidism. Study as a whole: Hyperthyroidism showing no ophthalmopathy within 18 months of follow-up was stable. Findings of the study overall: The model forecast ophthalmopathy progression, reaching 60% to 71% sensitivity and 72% to 75% specificity.

Reliance was placed on clinical symptoms, serum thyroxine, TRAb, thyroid ultrasound and orbital computed tomography for diagnosis. The CDR3 sequence is 13 residues long. V lost 5 bases and J lost 5, with 12 bases in between. Transcripts of RNA were the source for amplifying TCR beta CDR3 regions. Investigators did first-round RT-PCR with HTBI primers, then second-round multiplex PCR. One entry per CDR3 protein results from TCRdb running MiXCR on the multiplex PCR reads. This table holds 900,000 to 1,200,000 distinct CDR3 sequences, about two fifths found once. The sample comprised peripheral blood or thyroid tissue (not recorded which). This rearrangement joins TRBV12-3 or TRBV12-4 to TRBJ1-2; D not resolved. The sequence came from an adult man with Graves' hyperthyroidism. The CDR3 DNA sequence: TGTGCCAGCAGTCTATACTCGAAGTATGGCTACACCTTC. Translation gives CASSLYSKYGYTF.